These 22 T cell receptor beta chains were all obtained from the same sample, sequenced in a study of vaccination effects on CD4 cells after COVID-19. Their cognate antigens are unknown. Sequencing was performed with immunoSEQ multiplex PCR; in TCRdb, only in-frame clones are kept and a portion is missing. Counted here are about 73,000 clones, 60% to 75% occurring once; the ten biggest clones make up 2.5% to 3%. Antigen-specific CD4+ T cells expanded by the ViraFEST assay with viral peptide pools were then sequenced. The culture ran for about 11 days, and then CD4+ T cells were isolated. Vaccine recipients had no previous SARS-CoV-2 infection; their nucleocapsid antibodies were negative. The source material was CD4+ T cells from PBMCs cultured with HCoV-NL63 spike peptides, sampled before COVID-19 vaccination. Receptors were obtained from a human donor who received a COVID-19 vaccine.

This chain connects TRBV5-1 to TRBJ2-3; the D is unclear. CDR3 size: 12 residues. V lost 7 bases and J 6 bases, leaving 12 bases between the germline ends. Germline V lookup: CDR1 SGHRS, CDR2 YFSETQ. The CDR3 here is CASGPTTDTQYF. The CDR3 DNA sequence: TGCGCCAGCGGACCAACTACGGATACGCAGTATTTT. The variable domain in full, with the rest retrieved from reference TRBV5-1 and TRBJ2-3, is KAGVTQTPRYLIKTRGQQVTLSCSPISGHRSVSWYQQTPGQGLQFLFEYFSETQRNKGNFPGRFSGRQFSNSRSEMNVSTLELGDSALYLCASGPTTDTQYFGPGTRLTVL.

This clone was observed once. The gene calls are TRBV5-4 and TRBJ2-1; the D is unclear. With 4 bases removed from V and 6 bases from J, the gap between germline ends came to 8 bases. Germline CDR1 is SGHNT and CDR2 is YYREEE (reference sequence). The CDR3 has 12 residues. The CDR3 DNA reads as TGTGCCAGCAGCGTCCTGTCCAATGAGCAGTTCTTC. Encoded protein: CASSVLSNEQFF.

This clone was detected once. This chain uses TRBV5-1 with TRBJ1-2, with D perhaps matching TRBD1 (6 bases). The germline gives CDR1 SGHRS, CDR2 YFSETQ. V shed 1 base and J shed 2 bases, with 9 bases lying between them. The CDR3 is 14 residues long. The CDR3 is CASSLTTGNYGYTF. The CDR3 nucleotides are TGCGCCAGCAGCTTGACCACAGGGAACTATGGCTACACCTTC.

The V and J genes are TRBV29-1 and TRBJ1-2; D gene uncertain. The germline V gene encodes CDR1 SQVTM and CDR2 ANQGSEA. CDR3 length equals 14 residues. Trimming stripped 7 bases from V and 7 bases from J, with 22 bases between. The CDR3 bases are TGCAGCGCTTCCCTCTTTAGTGCAGCGGGTGGCTACACCTTC. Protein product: CSASLFSAAGGYTF.

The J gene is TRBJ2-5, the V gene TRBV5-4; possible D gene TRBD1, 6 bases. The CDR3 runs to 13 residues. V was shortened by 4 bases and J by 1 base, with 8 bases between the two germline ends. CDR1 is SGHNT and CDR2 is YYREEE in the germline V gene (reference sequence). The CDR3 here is CASSRDIQETQYF. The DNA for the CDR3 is TGTGCCAGCAGCCGGGACATCCAAGAGACCCAGTACTTC.

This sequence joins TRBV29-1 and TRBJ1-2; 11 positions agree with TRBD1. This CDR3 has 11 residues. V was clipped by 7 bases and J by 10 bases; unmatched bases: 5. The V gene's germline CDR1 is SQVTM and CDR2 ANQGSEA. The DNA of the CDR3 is TGCAGCGCAAGGACAGGGGGCAACTACACCTTC. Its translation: CSARTGGNYTF. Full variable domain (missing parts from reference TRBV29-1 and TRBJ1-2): SAVISQKPSRDICQRGTSLTIQCQVDSQVTMMFWYRQQPGQSLTLIATANQGSEATYESGFVIDKFPISRPNLTFSTLTVSNMSPEDSSIYLCSARTGGNYTFGSGTRLTVV.

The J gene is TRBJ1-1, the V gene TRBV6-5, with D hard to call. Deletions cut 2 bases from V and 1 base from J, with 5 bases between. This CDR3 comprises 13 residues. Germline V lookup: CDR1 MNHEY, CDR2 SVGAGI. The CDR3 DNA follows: TGTGCCAGCAGTTACGAGAAGAACACTGAAGCTTTCTTT. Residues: CASSYEKNTEAFF.

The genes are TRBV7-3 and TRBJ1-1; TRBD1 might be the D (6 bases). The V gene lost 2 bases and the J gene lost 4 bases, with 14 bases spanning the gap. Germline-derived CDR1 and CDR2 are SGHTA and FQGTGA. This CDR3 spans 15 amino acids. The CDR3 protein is CASSLQGIVGTEAFF. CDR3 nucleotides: TGTGCCAGCAGCTTACAGGGGATCGTAGGCACTGAAGCTTTCTTT.

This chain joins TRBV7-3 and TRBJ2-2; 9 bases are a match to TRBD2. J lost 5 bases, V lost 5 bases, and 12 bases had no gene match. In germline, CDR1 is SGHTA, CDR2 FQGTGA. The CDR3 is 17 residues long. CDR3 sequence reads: CASSPISGGRSTGELFF. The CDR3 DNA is TGTGCCAGCAGCCCTATTAGCGGGGGCCGCTCGACCGGGGAGCTGTTTTTT.

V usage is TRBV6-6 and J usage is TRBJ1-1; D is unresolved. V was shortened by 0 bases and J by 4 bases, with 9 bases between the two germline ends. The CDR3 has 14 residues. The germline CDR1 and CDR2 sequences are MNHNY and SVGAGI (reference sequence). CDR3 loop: CASSYSRVSTEAFF. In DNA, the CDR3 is TGTGCCAGCAGTTACTCAAGGGTATCCACTGAAGCTTTCTTT.

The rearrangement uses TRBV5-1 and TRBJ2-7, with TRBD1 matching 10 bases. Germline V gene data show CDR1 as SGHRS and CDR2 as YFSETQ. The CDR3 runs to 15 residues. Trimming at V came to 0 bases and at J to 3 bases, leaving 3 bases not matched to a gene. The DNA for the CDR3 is TGCGCCAGCAGCTTGGAGGGACAGGGGCGCTACGAGCAGTACGTC. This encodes CASSLEGQGRYEQYV.

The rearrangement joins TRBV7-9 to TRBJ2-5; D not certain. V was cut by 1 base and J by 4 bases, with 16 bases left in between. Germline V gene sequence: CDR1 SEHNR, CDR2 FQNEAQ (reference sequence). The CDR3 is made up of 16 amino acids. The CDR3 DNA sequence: TGTGCCAGCAGCTTAGGTTTAGTAGGCCCTCCAGAGACCCAGTACTTC. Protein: CASSLGLVGPPETQYF.

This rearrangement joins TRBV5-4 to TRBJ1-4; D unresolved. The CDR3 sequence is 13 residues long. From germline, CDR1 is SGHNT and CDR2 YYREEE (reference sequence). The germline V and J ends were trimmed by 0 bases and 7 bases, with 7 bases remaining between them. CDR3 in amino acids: CASSLAPGEKLFF. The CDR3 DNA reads TGTGCCAGCAGCTTGGCCCCGGGTGAAAAACTGTTTTTT.

The CDR3 sequence: CSVEGQGNYGYTF. The CDR3 region has the DNA TGCAGCGTTGAAGGGCAGGGCAACTATGGCTACACCTTC. This chain connects TRBV29-1 to TRBJ1-2, with TRBD1 as a possible D gene (5 bases). The germline V gene has CDR1 SQVTM and CDR2 ANQGSEA. The CDR3 runs 13 residues. Trimming took off 1 base at V and 2 bases at J, with 8 bases between the two ends.

The CDR3 loop reads CAWSVQGEQYV. The CDR3 DNA sequence: TGTGCCTGGAGTGTACAAGGGGAGCAGTACGTC. V usage is TRBV30 and J usage is TRBJ2-7; D remains ambiguous. Germline V gives CDR1 GTSNPN, CDR2 SVGIG (reference sequence). V dropped 0 bases and J dropped 7 bases, with 7 bases sitting between them. The CDR3 has 11 residues.

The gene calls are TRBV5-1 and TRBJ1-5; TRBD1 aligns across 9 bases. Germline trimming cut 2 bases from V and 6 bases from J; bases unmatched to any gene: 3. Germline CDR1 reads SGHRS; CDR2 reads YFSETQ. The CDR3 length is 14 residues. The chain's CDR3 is CASSLTGGIQPQHF. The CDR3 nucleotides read TGCGCCAGCAGCTTAACAGGGGGCATTCAGCCCCAGCATTTT. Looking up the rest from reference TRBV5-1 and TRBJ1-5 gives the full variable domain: KAGVTQTPRYLIKTRGQQVTLSCSPISGHRSVSWYQQTPGQGLQFLFEYFSETQRNKGNFPGRFSGRQFSNSRSEMNVSTLELGDSALYLCASSLTGGIQPQHFGDGTRLSIL.

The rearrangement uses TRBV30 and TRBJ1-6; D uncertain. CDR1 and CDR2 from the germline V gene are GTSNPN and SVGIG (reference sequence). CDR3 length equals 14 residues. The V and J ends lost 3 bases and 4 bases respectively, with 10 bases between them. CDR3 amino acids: CAWRSGKYNSPLHF. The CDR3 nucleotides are TGTGCCTGGAGATCGGGTAAGTATAATTCACCCCTCCACTTT.

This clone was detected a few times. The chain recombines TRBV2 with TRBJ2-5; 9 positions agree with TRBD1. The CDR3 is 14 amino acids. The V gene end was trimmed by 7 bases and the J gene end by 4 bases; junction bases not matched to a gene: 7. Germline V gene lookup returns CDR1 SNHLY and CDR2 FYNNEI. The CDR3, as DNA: TGTGCCAGCACCCAACAGGGGGCGGGAGAGACCCAGTACTTC. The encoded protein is CASTQQGAGETQYF.

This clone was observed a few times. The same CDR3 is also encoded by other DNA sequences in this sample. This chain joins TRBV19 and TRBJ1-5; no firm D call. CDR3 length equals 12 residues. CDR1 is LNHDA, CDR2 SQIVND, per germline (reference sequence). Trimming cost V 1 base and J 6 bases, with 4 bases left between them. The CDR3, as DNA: TGTGCCAGTAGTATAGGCAGTCAGCCCCAGCATTTT. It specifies CASSIGSQPQHF. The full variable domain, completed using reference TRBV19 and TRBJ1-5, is DGGITQSPKYLFRKEGQNVTLSCEQNLNHDAMYWYRQDPGQGLRLIYYSQIVNDFQKGDIAEGYSVSREKKESFPLTVTSAQKNPTAFYLCASSIGSQPQHFGDGTRLSIL.

As DNA, the CDR3 is TGTGCCAGTAGAAAGGCGGGGACCTATGGCTACACCTTC. Translated: CASRKAGTYGYTF. The rearrangement joins TRBV19 to TRBJ1-2; tentatively, D is TRBD1 (5 bases). The CDR3 runs 13 residues. V gave up 6 bases and J gave up 4 bases, with 12 bases separating them. CDR1 LNHDA and CDR2 SQIVND come from the germline V gene (reference sequence).

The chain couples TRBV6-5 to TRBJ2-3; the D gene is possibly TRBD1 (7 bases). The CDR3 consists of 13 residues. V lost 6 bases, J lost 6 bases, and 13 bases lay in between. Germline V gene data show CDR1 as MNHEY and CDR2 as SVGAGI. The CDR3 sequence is CASSPTGRDTQYF. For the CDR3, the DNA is TGTGCCAGCAGCCCGACAGGGAGGGATACGCAGTATTTT.

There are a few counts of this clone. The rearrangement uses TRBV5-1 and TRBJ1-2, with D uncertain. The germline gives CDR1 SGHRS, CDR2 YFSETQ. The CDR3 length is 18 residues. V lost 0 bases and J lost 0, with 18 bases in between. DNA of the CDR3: TGCGCCAGCAGCTTGGGTATGAACCCCAACGGGGCTAACTATGGCTACACCTTC. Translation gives CASSLGMNPNGANYGYTF.